A single sample is the source of the 3 T cell receptor beta chains below, sequenced in a study of T cell responses to AZD1222 COVID-19 vaccine. Method: immunoSEQ multiplex PCR; TCRdb's copy keeps in-frame clones and lacks some. The profile shows approximately 150,000 clones, 80% to 95% of them singletons. The material was peripheral blood, obtained on day 0 of AZD1222 vaccination. The receptors were sampled from an adult in good health.

The rearrangement links TRBV25-1 to TRBJ2-7; D perhaps matches TRBD1 (6 bases). V was trimmed by 3 bases and J by 2 bases, leaving 17 bases between them. This CDR3 is 16 amino acids long. CDR1 and CDR2 from the germline V gene are MGHDK and SYGVNS. The CDR3: CASSEQGFWQAYEQYF. In DNA, the CDR3 is TGTGCCAGCAGTGAGCAGGGGTTCTGGCAAGCCTACGAGCAGTACTTC.

This chain links TRBV7-2 with TRBJ1-2; 9 nucleotides agree with TRBD1. The CDR3 consists of 18 residues. In germline, CDR1 is SGHTA, CDR2 FQGNSA. The V gene end was trimmed by 2 bases and the J gene end by 4 bases; junction bases not matched to a gene: 14. The DNA of the CDR3 is TGTGCCAGCAGCTTAAGAGGGACAGGGCCCCCTACAAGCTATGGCTACACCTTC. As protein: CASSLRGTGPPTSYGYTF.

The V and J genes are TRBV5-1 and TRBJ1-3; D gene unclear. Germline V gives CDR1 SGHRS, CDR2 YFSETQ. V was trimmed by 1 base and J by 0 bases, leaving 11 bases between them. CDR3 length: 16 residues. The CDR3, as DNA: TGCGCCAGCAGCTTGTATCCAGCCGCCTCTGGAAACACCATATATTTT. The encoded protein is CASSLYPAASGNTIYF.